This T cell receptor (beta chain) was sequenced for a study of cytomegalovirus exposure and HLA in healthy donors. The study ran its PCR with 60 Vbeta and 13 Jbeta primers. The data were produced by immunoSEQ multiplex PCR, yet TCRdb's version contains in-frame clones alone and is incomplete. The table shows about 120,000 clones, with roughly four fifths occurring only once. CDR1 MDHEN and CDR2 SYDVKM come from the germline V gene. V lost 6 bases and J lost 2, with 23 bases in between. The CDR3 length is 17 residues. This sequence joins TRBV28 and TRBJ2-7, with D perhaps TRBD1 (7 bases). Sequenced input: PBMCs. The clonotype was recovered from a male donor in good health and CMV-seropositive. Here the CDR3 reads CASSVDRDSPPTYEQYF. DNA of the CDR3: TGTGCCAGCAGCGTAGACAGGGACTCCCCCCCCACCTACGAGCAGTACTTC.